The clone carrying this TCR beta chain came up many times. CDR1 and CDR2 (germline): SEHNR, FQNEAQ (reference sequence). The length of the CDR3 is 12 residues. V trimming: 11 bases; J trimming: 4 bases; junction bases outside the gene matches: 6. The sample belongs to a study of T cell repertoires in cytomegalovirus infection. TCRdb re-called the reads through MiXCR, storing one row per CDR3 protein. The repertoire includes roughly 640,000 distinct CDR3 sequences, 20% to 30% of them detected once, and roughly 8% sits in the top ten. This TCR was sampled from a human donor in good health (CMV status not recorded). Some clones in this sample may be carry-over from other donors' samples. The V and J genes are TRBV7-9 and TRBJ1-1; the match to TRBD1 covers 8 bases. Sequencing was performed on CD8+ T cells from PBMCs. CDR3 region: CAAQGAGTEAFF. DNA of the CDR3: TGTGCCGCTCAGGGGGCTGGCACTGAAGCTTTCTTT.